The 11 T cell receptor beta chains given below trace back to one sample, sequenced in a study of early T cells in non-severe SARS-CoV-2 infection (dated by TCRdb to about 2021). Libraries were prepared through 5' RACE. Instrument used: NextSeq 500. The raw public data were reprocessed by TCRdb itself: fastp quality trimming at Q25, MiXCR clonotype calling, in-frame beta chains only. Each entry merges the rows of one CDR3 protein and shows their most common DNA and genes. Within this sample are tens of thousands of distinct CDR3 sequences, with around 12% of them counted one time only. The ten largest account for around 2.9% of the sample. The material was whole blood, obtained at baseline. The receptors were sampled from an adult who was a healthcare worker with PCR-confirmed SARS-CoV-2 infection or an uninfected control (not recorded which).

This clonotype has ten or more counts. The genes are TRBV18 and TRBJ2-7, with TRBD1 identical over 8 bases. Germline CDR1 and CDR2: KGHSH and LQKENI. V lost 6 bases, J lost 3 bases, and 7 bases stayed unmatched. The CDR3 contains 14 residues. The CDR3 sequence is CASSAPGQDYEQYF. The CDR3 DNA reads as TGTGCCAGCTCCGCTCCGGGACAGGACTACGAGCAGTACTTC. The full variable domain, with the rest looked up from reference TRBV18 and TRBJ2-7, is NAGVMQNPRHLVRRRGQEARLRCSPMKGHSHVYWYRQLPEEGLKFMVYLQKENIIDESGMPKERFSAEFPKEGPSILRIQQVVRGDSAAYFCASSAPGQDYEQYFGPGTRLTVT.

This clonotype has just a few counts. The chain combines TRBV7-2 with TRBJ2-3, with 11 bases matching TRBD2. V dropped 5 bases and J dropped 5; count of bases not matched to a gene: 9. Germline CDR1 and CDR2: SGHTA and FQGNSA. The CDR3 is made up of 16 amino acids. The CDR3, as DNA: TGTGCCAGCAGCGCCGCTAGCGGGGGGAGAGGAGATACGCAGTATTTT. Translating gives CASSAASGGRGDTQYF.

In this sample, this clonotype turned up many times. V usage is TRBV5-1 and J usage is TRBJ2-5; D is perhaps TRBD1 (6 bases). V was clipped by 1 base and J by 2 bases, with 12 bases between them. Germline CDR1 is SGHRS and CDR2 is YFSETQ. The CDR3 totals 15 residues. The CDR3 DNA reads as TGCGCCAGCAGCTTGACTGGACAGACTCAAGAGACCCAGTACTTC. Translated, it gives CASSLTGQTQETQYF.

This clonotype was recorded at least ten times. V usage is TRBV29-1 and J usage is TRBJ2-5; perhaps TRBD1 as D (5 bases). Per germline, CDR1 SQVTM and CDR2 ANQGSEA. V gave up 3 bases and J gave up 5 bases, with 10 bases separating them. The CDR3 covers 12 residues. In DNA form, the CDR3 reads TGCAGCGTTGAGGGCCCAGGGGAGACCCAGTACTTC. It yields the protein CSVEGPGETQYF.

This clonotype was seen a few times. The CDR3 loop is CASSGGRGSYNEQFF. In DNA, the CDR3 is TGTGCCAGCAGTGGGGGCAGGGGGTCCTACAATGAGCAGTTCTTC. The genes are TRBV2 and TRBJ2-1, with 7 bases lining up with TRBD1. V lost 4 bases, J lost 1 base, and 4 bases stayed unmatched. From germline, CDR1 is SNHLY and CDR2 FYNNEI. There are 15 residues in the CDR3.

Worth noting for this clonotype: A junction end diverges from the germline sequence, so it may reflect a read error. This chain uses TRBV6-2 or TRBV6-3 with TRBJ2-1; perhaps D is TRBD1 or TRBD2 (6 bases each). The germline gives CDR1 MNHEY, CDR2 SVGEGT. The CDR3 loop spans 14 amino acids. CDR3 nucleotide sequence: TGTGCCAGCAGCTACTGGCGGGACAACAATGAGCAGTTCTTC. This codes for CASSYWRDNNEQFF.

V gene TRBV5-6 combines with J gene TRBJ1-1; 8 bases are a match to TRBD1. The V gene end was trimmed by 3 bases and the J gene end by 4 bases; junction bases not matched to a gene: 11. The V gene's germline CDR1 is SGHDT and CDR2 YYEEEE. CDR3 length: 16 residues. The CDR3 reads CASSSGPTGGATEAFF. CDR3 in DNA: TGTGCCAGCAGCTCGGGCCCCACAGGGGGGGCCACTGAAGCTTTCTTT.

This clonotype was seen a few times. The chain joins TRBV28 to TRBJ1-5; 9 nucleotides match TRBD1. Germline CDR1 MDHEN, CDR2 SYDVKM. This CDR3 region has 14 residues. With 3 bases clipped from V and 9 bases from J, the junction kept 6 bases outside the gene matches. In DNA form, the CDR3 reads TGTGCCAGCAGTTTCCGGGACAGGGTGAGGCCCCAGCATTTT. It translates to CASSFRDRVRPQHF.

The DNA for the CDR3 is TGTGCCAGCCGTGGCAGCCCCTATGGCTACACCTTC. Encoded protein: CASRGSPYGYTF. The chain employs TRBV27 and TRBJ1-2; D not certain. Trimming shortened V by 8 bases and J by 4 bases, and 11 bases separated the two germline ends. The germline CDR1 and CDR2 sequences are MNHEY and SMNVEV (reference sequence). The CDR3 loop spans 12 amino acids.

This clonotype turned up a few times. The CDR3 DNA sequence: TGTGCCAGCTCGCCCCGACAGGCTAGCACAGATACGCAGTATTTT. Protein product: CASSPRQASTDTQYF. V and J are TRBV18 and TRBJ2-3, with a tentative D call TRBD1 (6 bases). V was clipped by 6 bases and J by 0 bases, with 13 bases between them. Looked up from germline, CDR1 is KGHSH and CDR2 is LQKENI. The CDR3 contains 15 residues.

In regard to this clonotype: This sequence may be a read error, since a much larger clone differs from it by one base. The chain recombines TRBV18 with TRBJ2-5, with D unresolved. Per the germline V gene, CDR1 is KGHSH and CDR2 is LQKENI. CDR3 length: 13 amino acids. The CDR3 sequence is CASSPRKQETQNF. In nucleotides, the CDR3 is TGTGCCAGCTCACCACGAAAACAAGAGACCCAGAACTTC.